This T cell receptor beta chain was profiled in a study of blood T cell repertoires in COVID-19. The wider study: Acute and convalescent COVID-19 specimens originated in the United States, Italy and Spain. Sources were T cells, B-cell-depleted T cells, or PBMCs; the material itself was cDNA or gDNA.

Germline V gives CDR1 SGHTA, CDR2 FQGNSA. Trimming pared 5 bases from V and 6 bases from J, leaving 17 bases between. The CDR3 spans 14 residues. In the authors' methods: Counts of nucleated cells, estimated from reference gene primer amplification, were obtained. Clones were read by immunoSEQ multiplex PCR, and TCRdb kept only the in-frame ones, dropping some. V and J calls and clone size are copied from that table; D and trimming were computed from the DNA. The sample shows 150,000 to 200,000 clones, approximately 79% of them seen only once. Source material: peripheral blood. The chain couples TRBV7-2 to TRBJ2-7, with D maybe TRBD2 (5 bases). This sequence was found in a man aged 60 to 75 with active or convalescent COVID-19. The CDR3 spells CASSPGPGRGEQYF. For the CDR3, the DNA is TGTGCCAGCAGCCCAGGACCGGGGAGAGGCGAGCAGTACTTC.